This TCR beta chain was recorded in a study of blood T cell repertoires in COVID-19. On the study more broadly: Collection of acute and convalescent COVID-19 samples took place in the United States, Italy and Spain. PBMCs, B-cell-depleted T cells, or T cells provided the cDNA or gDNA that made up the material.

It was during active infection that Seattle patients were enrolled and then longitudinally followed. Authors' analysis steps: Reference gene primer amplification yielded estimated nucleated cell counts. Some clones are missing from TCRdb's copy, which holds only in-frame ones; the method was immunoSEQ multiplex PCR. The V and J calls and the clone size are those of that table, but D and trimming were determined from the DNA. Here the sample spans roughly 250,000 clones, under 85% being singletons. Germline lookup yields CDR1 SGHDT and CDR2 YYEEEE. Unmatched junction bases numbered 10, after V lost 1 base and J lost 0 bases. This CDR3 has 18 amino acids.

The sequenced sample consisted of peripheral blood. The sequence was collected from a human donor with COVID-19, enrolled during active disease. The donor label of this sample is uncertain. This chain uses TRBV5-6 with TRBJ2-4; 7 bases fit TRBD1. The CDR3 coding sequence is TGTGCCAGCAGCTTGTTCCCTGACAGGGCCCTAGCCAAAAACATTCAGTACTTC. It translates to CASSLFPDRALAKNIQYF.